This T cell receptor (beta chain) was profiled in a study of blood T cell repertoires in COVID-19. Background on the study: Samples representing acute and convalescent COVID-19 were sourced from the United States, Italy and Spain. Sample material is recorded as cDNA or gDNA derived from T cells, B-cell-depleted T cells, or PBMCs.

The CDR3 totals 15 residues. V lost 0 bases, J lost 6 bases, and 11 bases lay in between. Germline V gene lookup returns CDR1 LGHDT and CDR2 YNNKEL (reference sequence). In the original workflow: For nucleated cells, counts were estimated from reference gene primer amplification. TCRdb's table, derived via immunoSEQ multiplex PCR, lists solely in-frame clones and lacks some. D and trimming were read from the DNA, whereas the V and J calls and clone size are those reported in that table. Of approximately 200,000 clones in the sample, 80% to 90% were seen once. The chain recombines TRBV3-1 (or the pseudogene TRBV3-2) with TRBJ2-2; possible D gene TRBD2, 6 bases. Sequencing used peripheral blood. The clonotype originates from a man aged 55 to 69 with acute or convalescent COVID-19. The CDR3, as DNA: TGTGCCAGCAGCCAAGATCACGGGGGAGCCGGGGAGCTGTTTTTT. Translating gives CASSQDHGGAGELFF.